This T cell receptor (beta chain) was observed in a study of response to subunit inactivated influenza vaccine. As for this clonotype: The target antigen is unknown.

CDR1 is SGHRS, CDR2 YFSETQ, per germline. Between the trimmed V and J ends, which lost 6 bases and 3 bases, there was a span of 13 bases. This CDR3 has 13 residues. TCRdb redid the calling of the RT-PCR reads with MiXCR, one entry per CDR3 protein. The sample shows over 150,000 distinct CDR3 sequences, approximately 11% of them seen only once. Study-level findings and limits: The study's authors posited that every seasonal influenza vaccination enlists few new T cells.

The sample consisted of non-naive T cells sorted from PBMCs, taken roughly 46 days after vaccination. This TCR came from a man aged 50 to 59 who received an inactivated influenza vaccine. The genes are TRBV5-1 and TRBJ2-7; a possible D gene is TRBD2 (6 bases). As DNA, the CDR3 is TGCGCCAGCAAGGAGGGGCTTGGCTACGAGCAGTACTTC. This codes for CASKEGLGYEQYF.